Each of the 14 T cell receptor beta chains below was sequenced from the same sample in a study of regulatory T cells in long-lasting Graves disease. Sample time point: newly diagnosed GD, antithyroid drugs for less than 3 months. PBMC-extracted RNA yielded the TCR library. iRepertoire HTBI primers and Arm-PCR of CDR3 regions built TCR beta libraries. TCRdb re-called the multiplex PCR reads through MiXCR, storing one row per CDR3 protein. The repertoire has just over 600,000 distinct CDR3 sequences, approximately 15% of them found once; the top ten carry 18%. A further study also used this sample, focusing on T cells in Graves' hyperthyroidism and ophthalmopathy.

Material: peripheral blood mononuclear cells (PBMCs), obtained at new diagnosis, from a patient treated with antithyroid drugs. These receptors originate from a woman in her thirties with Graves disease.

This clonotype has more than one count but fewer than ten. At one of its ends the junction is not consistent with the germline gene, which may arise from a read error. The genes are TRBV5-1 and TRBJ2-1, with D hard to call. Germline V lookup: CDR1 SGHRS, CDR2 YFSETQ. This CDR3 is built from 12 residues. The CDR3 reads CASRSTANEQFF. The CDR3 DNA reads as TGTGCCAGCAGATCGACGGCGAATGAGCAGTTCTTC. Complete variable domain (other parts from reference TRBV5-1 and TRBJ2-1): KAGVTQTPRYLIKTRGQQVTLSCSPISGHRSVSWYQQTPGQGLQFLFEYFSETQRNKGNFPGRFSGRQFSNSRSEMNVSTLELGDSALYLCASRSTANEQFFGPGTRLTVL.

This clonotype was seen more than once but under ten times. The V call is TRBV7-9, the J call TRBJ2-5, with D hard to call. In germline, CDR1 is SEHNR, CDR2 FQNEAQ (reference sequence). V was clipped by 8 bases and J by 4 bases, with 11 bases between them. The CDR3 contains 12 residues. CDR3 nucleotides: TGTGCCAGCCAATTCAACGGAGAGACCCAGTACTTC. This encodes CASQFNGETQYF.

This clonotype was seen repeatedly, ten times or more. V is TRBV6-5 and J is TRBJ1-3; the D is unclear. Trimming shortened V by 0 bases and J by 2 bases, and 11 bases separated the two germline ends. The CDR3 runs to 16 residues. Germline V gene sequence: CDR1 MNHEY, CDR2 SVGAGI. The CDR3 coding sequence is TGTGCCAGCAGTTACTCGGGCGCCCGAACTGGAAACACCATATATTTT. Translating gives CASSYSGARTGNTIYF.

This clonotype came up many times. The V call is TRBV6-2 or TRBV6-3, the J call TRBJ2-3, with 9 nucleotides matching TRBD1. Germline lookup yields CDR1 MNHEY and CDR2 SVGEGT. The length of the CDR3 is 16 residues. V lost 10 bases and J lost 4; bases outside the gene matches: 15. CDR3 in amino acids: CATSPGQGLYSDTQYF. The CDR3 bases are TGTGCCACTTCACCGGGACAGGGTTTATACTCAGATACGCAGTATTTT.

There are many counts of this clonotype. This chain connects TRBV5-1 to TRBJ1-1; D ambiguous. Germline V lookup: CDR1 SGHRS, CDR2 YFSETQ. The CDR3 totals 14 residues. Trimming left V 0 bases short and J 2 bases short, with 8 bases between. The DNA of the CDR3 is TGCGCCAGCAGCTTGGCCTACGATAACACTGAAGCTTTCTTT. Encoded protein: CASSLAYDNTEAFF.

The V and J genes are TRBV11-1 and TRBJ1-1; unclear D gene. V lost 1 base and J 7 bases, leaving 13 bases between the germline ends. The germline CDR1 and CDR2 sequences are SGHAT and FQDESV (reference sequence). The CDR3 is made up of 14 amino acids. The DNA of the CDR3 is TGTGCCAGCAGCTTAGGTAATATCGGGAGTGAAGCTTTCTTT. It encodes CASSLGNIGSEAFF.

This rearrangement joins TRBV18 to TRBJ2-3, with D perhaps assigned TRBD1 or TRBD2 (5 bases each). This CDR3 comprises 15 residues. Germline-derived CDR1 and CDR2 are KGHSH and LQKENI. The V and J ends lost 3 bases and 6 bases respectively, with 16 bases between them. The CDR3 loop reads CASSPLPGPTDTQYF. The CDR3 region has the DNA TGTGCCAGCTCACCGCTCCCGGGACCCACGGATACGCAGTATTTT.

This clonotype occurred a few times. The chain recombines TRBV20-1 with TRBJ1-2; D not resolved. This CDR3 spans 12 amino acids. V was shortened by 3 bases and J by 5 bases, with 10 bases between the two germline ends. The germline V gene has CDR1 DFQATT and CDR2 SNEGSKA (reference sequence). The CDR3 bases are TGCAGTGCTAGGGCCAGCTTTTATGGCTACACCTTC. Translated: CSARASFYGYTF.

The sample holds many counts of this clonotype. This sequence joins TRBV3-1 and TRBJ1-2, with a tentative D call TRBD1 (6 bases). V was shortened by 2 bases and J by 1 base, with 8 bases between the two germline ends. CDR1 LGHDT and CDR2 YNNKEL come from the germline V gene (reference sequence). The CDR3 contains 14 residues. The CDR3 nucleotides are TGTGCCAGCAGCCAAAACAGGGATAACTATGGCTACACCTTC. It codes for CASSQNRDNYGYTF.

In this sample, this clonotype turned up many times. The CDR3 DNA sequence: TGTGCCAGCGGCAAGACAGGGACTCCCTACACCTTC. Amino acid sequence: CASGKTGTPYTF. This chain links TRBV6-1 with TRBJ1-2; 7 nucleotides line up with TRBD1. The junction had 10 bases not matched to a gene; V was cut back by 8 bases and J by 10 bases. The V gene's germline CDR1 is MNHNS and CDR2 SASEGT. The CDR3 length is 12 residues.

The chain uses TRBV27 and TRBJ2-2; TRBD2 aligns across 10 bases. Germline V gene lookup returns CDR1 MNHEY and CDR2 SMNVEV (reference sequence). V shed 5 bases and J 5 bases; nucleotides not matched to a gene: 17. The CDR3 loop spans 19 amino acids. The CDR3 nucleotides read TGTGCCAGCAGTGTCCCACAGAAAGCGGGAGGGTCGGGAACCGGGGAGCTGTTTTTT. Protein sequence: CASSVPQKAGGSGTGELFF.

V and J are TRBV5-1 and TRBJ2-1, with D hard to call. Matching the DNA end better, TRBJ2-5 makes the J call doubtful. The CDR3 runs 13 residues. Germline loops: CDR1 SGHRS, CDR2 YFSETQ. The CDR3 loop is CASRLDVRETQYF. The CDR3 DNA is TGCGCCAGCAGATTAGACGTCCGGGAGACCCAGTACTTC.

This clonotype was seen many times. The J gene is TRBJ2-1, the V gene TRBV27; 11 bases agree with TRBD2. V lost 6 bases, J lost 2 bases, and 6 bases stayed unmatched. CDR3 length equals 16 residues. Germline CDR1 is MNHEY and CDR2 is SMNVEV (reference sequence). CDR3 DNA: TGTGCCAGCAGGACAATAGCGGGAGGGCCCTACAATGAGCAGTTCTTC. This sequence encodes CASRTIAGGPYNEQFF.

The chain recombines TRBV25-1 with TRBJ2-6; 12 bases fit TRBD1. This CDR3 spans 17 amino acids. The germline V gene encodes CDR1 MGHDK and CDR2 SYGVNS. V lost 10 bases and J lost 4; bases outside the gene matches: 11. As DNA, the CDR3 is TGTGCCACCGATATGGGGACAGGGGGCGCCGGGGCCAACGTCCTGACTTTC. This gives the protein CATDMGTGGAGANVLTF.